The text below deals with one T cell receptor beta chain. Its antigen is unidentified. Germline V gene lookup returns CDR1 SGHDN and CDR2 FVKESK. V was clipped by 1 base and J by 2 bases, with 10 bases between them. This CDR3 has 15 amino acids. The sample is drawn from a study of PD-1 blockade in classical Hodgkin lymphoma. General study findings and limits: A reduction in baseline TCR diversity was reportedly seen in newly diagnosed patients relative to healthy donors. A significant rise in TCR diversity was seen by C4D1 for CD4+ cells but not for CD8+ cells. The repertoire differences lack a defined cause, possibly disease activity or prior therapy.

Relapses following autologous stem cell transplantation were seen in all patients, with brentuximab vedotin exposure varying. The data were produced by immunoSEQ multiplex PCR, yet TCRdb's version contains in-frame clones alone and is incomplete. The sample has fewer than 75,000 clones, around nine tenths seen once. The chain uses TRBV14 and TRBJ2-3; D tentatively reads TRBD1 or TRBD2 (6 bases each). The clonotype originates from a human donor with classical Hodgkin lymphoma. Sequencing used peripheral blood mononuclear cells (PBMCs), obtained before the second cycle of nivolumab. The CDR3 sequence: CASSQGGTNTDTQYF. The CDR3 DNA is TGTGCCAGCAGCCAAGGCGGGACAAACACAGATACGCAGTATTTT.